This TCR beta chain stems from a study of vaccination effects on CD4 cells after COVID-19. Looking at the study overall: Two-dose vaccination with either BNT162b2 or mRNA-1273 was given to the participants.

To note about this clone: Its specificity is not known.

TCRdb's copy holds only in-frame clones and misses some; the assay was immunoSEQ multiplex PCR. The table lists under 70,000 clones, roughly 75% of them singletons. Antigen-specific CD4+ T cell clonotypes were called by their expansion after viral peptide-pool culture in ViraFEST. Subsequent to 10 days of culture, CD4+ T cells were isolated. The vaccine recipients had no prior SARS-CoV-2 infection, with negative nucleocapsid antibodies. Both day 3 and day 7 saw half the medium replaced with IL-2 medium. The CDR3 totals 14 residues. V was shortened by 4 bases and J by 4 bases, with 13 bases between the two germline ends. Germline CDR1 MNHEY, CDR2 SMNVEV (reference sequence). The study's findings and limits: In the study, convalescent patients were few, and early post-infection timepoints were absent.

This specimen consisted of CD4+ T cells from PBMCs cultured with HCoV-OC43 spike peptides, obtained before COVID-19 vaccination. Subset noted: HCoV-OC43 spike overlapping peptide pool stimulation. The rearrangement joins TRBV27 to TRBJ1-2; D is ambiguous. This clonotype originated in a human donor who received a COVID-19 vaccine. In DNA, the CDR3 is TGTGCCAGCAGTTCCGACCGGGCCTTCTATGGCTACACCTTC. Residues: CASSSDRAFYGYTF.